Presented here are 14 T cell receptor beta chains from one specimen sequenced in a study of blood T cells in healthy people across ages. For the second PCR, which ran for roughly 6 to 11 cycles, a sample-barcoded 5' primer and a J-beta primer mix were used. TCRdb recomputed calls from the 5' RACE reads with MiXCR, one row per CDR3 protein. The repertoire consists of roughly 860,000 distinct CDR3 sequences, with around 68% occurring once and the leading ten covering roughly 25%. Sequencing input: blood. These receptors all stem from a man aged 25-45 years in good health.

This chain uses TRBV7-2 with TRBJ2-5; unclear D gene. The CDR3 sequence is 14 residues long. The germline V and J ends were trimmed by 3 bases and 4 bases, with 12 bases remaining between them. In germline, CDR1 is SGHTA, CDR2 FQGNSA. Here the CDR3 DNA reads TGTGCCAGCAGCTTTTTGGGTTTCACAGAGACCCAGTACTTC. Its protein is CASSFLGFTETQYF. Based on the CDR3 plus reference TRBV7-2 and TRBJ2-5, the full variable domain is GAGVSQSPSNKVTEKGKDVELRCDPISGHTALYWYRQSLGQGLEFLIYFQGNSAPDKSGLPSDRFSAERTGGSVSTLTIQRTQQEDSAVYLCASSFLGFTETQYFGPGTRLLVL.

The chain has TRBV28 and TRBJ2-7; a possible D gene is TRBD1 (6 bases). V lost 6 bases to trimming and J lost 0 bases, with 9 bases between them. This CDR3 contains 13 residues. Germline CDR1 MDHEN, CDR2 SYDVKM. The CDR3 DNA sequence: TGTGCCAGCAGCCACAGGGTCTCCTACGAGCAGTACTTC. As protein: CASSHRVSYEQYF.

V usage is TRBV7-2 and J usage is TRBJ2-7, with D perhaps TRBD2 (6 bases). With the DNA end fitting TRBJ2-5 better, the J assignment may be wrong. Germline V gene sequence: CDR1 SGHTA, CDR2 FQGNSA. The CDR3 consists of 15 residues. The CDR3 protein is CASSFGGTGRETQYF. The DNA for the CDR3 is TGTGCCAGCAGCTTCGGAGGGACGGGGAGAGAGACCCAGTACTTC.

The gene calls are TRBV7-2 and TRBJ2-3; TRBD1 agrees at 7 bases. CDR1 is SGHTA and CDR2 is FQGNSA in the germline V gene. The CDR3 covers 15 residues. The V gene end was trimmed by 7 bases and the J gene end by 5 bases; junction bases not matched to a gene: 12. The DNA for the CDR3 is TGTGCCAGCAACCCGGACAGGACCACAGGAGATACGCAGTATTTT. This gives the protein CASNPDRTTGDTQYF.

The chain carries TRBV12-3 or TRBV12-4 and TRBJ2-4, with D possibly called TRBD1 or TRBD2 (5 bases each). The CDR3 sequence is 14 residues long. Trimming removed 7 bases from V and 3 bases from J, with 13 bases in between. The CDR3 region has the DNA TGTGCCAGCAAGTTAATGGGGGTCAAAAACATTCAGTACTTC. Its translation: CASKLMGVKNIQYF.

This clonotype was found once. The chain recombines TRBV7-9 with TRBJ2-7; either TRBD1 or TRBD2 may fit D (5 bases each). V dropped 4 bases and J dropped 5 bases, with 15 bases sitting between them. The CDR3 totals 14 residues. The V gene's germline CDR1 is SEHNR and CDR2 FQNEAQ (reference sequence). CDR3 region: CASSSLGDPNEQYF. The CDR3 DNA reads TGTGCCAGCAGCTCCTTGGGGGATCCAAACGAGCAGTACTTC.

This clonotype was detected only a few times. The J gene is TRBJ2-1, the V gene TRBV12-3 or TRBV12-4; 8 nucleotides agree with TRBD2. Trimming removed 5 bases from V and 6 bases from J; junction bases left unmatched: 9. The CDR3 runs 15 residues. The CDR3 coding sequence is TGTGCCAGCAGTACCAGTGCGGGGGGCATCAATGAGCAGTTCTTC. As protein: CASSTSAGGINEQFF.

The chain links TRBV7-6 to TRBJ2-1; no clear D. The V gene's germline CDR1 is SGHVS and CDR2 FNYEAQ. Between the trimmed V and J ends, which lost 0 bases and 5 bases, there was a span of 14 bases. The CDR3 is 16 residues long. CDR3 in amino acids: CASSLANDLPDNEQFF. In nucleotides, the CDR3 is TGTGCCAGCAGCTTAGCTAACGACTTACCTGACAATGAGCAGTTCTTC. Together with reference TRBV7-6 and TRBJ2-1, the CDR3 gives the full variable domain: GAGVSQSPRYKVTKRGQDVALRCDPISGHVSLYWYRQALGQGPEFLTYFNYEAQQDKSGLPNDRFSAERPEGSISTLTIQRTEQRDSAMYRCASSLANDLPDNEQFFGPGTRLTVL.

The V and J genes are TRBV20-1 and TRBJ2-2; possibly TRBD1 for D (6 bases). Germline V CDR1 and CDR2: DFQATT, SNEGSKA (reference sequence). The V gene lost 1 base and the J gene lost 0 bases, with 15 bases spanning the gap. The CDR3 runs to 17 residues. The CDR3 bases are TGCAGTGCTAGAGGGGCAGGGGACACCTCGAACACCGGGGAGCTGTTTTTT. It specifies CSARGAGDTSNTGELFF.

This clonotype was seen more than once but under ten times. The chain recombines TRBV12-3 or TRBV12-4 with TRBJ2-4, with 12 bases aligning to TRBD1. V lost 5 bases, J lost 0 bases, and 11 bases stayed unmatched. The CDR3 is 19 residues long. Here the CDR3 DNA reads TGTGCCAGCAGTAACGGGACAGGGGGCCTTGATCTAGCCAAAAACATTCAGTACTTC. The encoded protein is CASSNGTGGLDLAKNIQYF.

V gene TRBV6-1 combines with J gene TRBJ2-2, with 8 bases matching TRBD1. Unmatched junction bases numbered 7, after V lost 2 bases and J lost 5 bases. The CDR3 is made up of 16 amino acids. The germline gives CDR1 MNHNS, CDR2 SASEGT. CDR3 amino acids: CASSEIRGRRTGELFF. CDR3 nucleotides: TGTGCCAGCAGTGAAATCAGGGGGCGCAGGACCGGGGAGCTGTTTTTT.

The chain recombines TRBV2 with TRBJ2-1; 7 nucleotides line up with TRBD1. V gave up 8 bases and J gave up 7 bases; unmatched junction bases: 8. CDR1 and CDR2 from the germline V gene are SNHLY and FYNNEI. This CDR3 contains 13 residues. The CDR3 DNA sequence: TGTGCCAGCCGACAGGGAGTAACAAATGAGCAGTTCTTC. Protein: CASRQGVTNEQFF.

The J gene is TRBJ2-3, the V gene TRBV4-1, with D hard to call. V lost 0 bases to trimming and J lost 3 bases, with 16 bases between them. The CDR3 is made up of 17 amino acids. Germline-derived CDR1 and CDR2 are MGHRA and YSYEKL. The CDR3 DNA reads TGCGCCAGCAGCCAAGAATCCCACGCGGCTAGGACAGATACGCAGTATTTT. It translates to CASSQESHAARTDTQYF.

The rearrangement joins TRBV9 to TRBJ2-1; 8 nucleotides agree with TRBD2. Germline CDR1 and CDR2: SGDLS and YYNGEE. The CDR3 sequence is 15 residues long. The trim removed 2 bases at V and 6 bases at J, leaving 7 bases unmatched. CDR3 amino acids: CASSVTGTRGNEQFF. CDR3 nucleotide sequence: TGTGCCAGCAGCGTTACCGGGACTAGGGGCAATGAGCAGTTCTTC.